One T cell receptor (beta chain) is described in this entry. The antigen is not known. The table came from immunoSEQ multiplex PCR; TCRdb's copy has only in-frame clones and leaves some out. The sample yields roughly 150,000 clones, roughly 90% seen once. The sample is drawn from a study of T cell responses to AZD1222 COVID-19 vaccine. Broader study findings: CD4 TCRs associated with vaccination spanned spike, dominating at 160-218 and 743-854.

This CDR3 contains 12 residues. The V end lost 1 base, the J end lost 7 bases, and 5 bases lay between the germline ends. CDR1 is LGHNT and CDR2 is FRNRAP in the germline V gene. This receptor was taken from an adult in good health. This specimen consisted of peripheral blood, obtained on day 0 of AZD1222 vaccination. The chain combines TRBV12-5 with TRBJ1-5; no firm D call. The CDR3 here is CASGLDWQPQHF. For the CDR3, the DNA is TGTGCTAGTGGTTTGGACTGGCAGCCCCAGCATTTT.